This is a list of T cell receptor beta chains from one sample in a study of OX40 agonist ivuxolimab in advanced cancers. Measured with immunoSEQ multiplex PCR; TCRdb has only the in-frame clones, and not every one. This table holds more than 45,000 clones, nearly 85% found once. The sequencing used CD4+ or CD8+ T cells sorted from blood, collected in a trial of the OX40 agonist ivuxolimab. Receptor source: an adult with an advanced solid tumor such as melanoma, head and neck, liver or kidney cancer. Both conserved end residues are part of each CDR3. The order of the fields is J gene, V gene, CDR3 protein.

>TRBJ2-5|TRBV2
CASHRGGAGDPPDF
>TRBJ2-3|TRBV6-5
CASSSSWRGSTDTQYF
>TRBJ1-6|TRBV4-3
CASSPRAGTGMDSPLHF
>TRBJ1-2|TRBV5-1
CASSVGHYGYTF
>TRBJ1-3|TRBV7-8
CASSLGPTRNTIYF
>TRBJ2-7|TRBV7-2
CASGGAGSLYEQYF
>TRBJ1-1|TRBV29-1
CSVDRTGVTEAFF
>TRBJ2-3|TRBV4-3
CASSQAGLAGMVGDTQYF
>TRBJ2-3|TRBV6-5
CASSQSDTQYF
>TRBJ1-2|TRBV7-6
CASSPNAGGDYGYTF
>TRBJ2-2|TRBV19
CASLGGTGFTGELFF
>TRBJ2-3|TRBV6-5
CASSYSRVVDTQYF
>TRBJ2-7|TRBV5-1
CASSLSSLAGETYEQYF
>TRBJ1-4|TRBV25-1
CASSALQGASNEKLFF
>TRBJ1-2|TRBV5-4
CASGLDRGQNYGYTF